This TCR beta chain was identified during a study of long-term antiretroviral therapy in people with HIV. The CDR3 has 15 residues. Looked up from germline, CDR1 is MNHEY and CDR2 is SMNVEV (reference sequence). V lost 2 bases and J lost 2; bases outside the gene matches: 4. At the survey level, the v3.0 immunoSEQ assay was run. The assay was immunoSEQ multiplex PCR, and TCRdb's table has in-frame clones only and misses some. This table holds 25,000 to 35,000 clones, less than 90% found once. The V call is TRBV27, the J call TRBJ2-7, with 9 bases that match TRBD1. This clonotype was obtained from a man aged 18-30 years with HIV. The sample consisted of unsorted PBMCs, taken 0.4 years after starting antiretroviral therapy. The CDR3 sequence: CASSLETGGPYEQYF. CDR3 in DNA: TGTGCCAGCAGTTTAGAGACAGGGGGACCCTACGAGCAGTACTTC.